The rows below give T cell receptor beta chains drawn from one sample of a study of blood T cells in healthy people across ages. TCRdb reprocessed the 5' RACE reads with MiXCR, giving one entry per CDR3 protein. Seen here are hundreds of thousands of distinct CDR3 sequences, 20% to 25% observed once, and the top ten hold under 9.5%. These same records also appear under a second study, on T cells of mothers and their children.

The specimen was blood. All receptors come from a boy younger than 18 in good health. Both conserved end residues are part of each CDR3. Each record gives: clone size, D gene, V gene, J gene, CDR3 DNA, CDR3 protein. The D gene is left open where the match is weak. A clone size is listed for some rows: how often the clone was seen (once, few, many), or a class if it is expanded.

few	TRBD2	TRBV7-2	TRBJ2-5	TGTGCCAGCAGCTTCTGGGGAGCGGGGGCTCAAGAGACCCAGTACTTC	CASSFWGAGAQETQYF
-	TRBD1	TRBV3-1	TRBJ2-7	TGTGCCAGCAGTCGACAGGGGGCCTCCTACGAGCAGTACTTC	CASSRQGASYEQYF
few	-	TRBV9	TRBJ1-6	TGTGCCAGCAGCGTCTTGGGGGGACCCCTCCACTTT	CASSVLGGPLHF
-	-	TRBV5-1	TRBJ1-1	TGCGCCAGCAGCTTGGTCCCGAGGGAGTCTGAAGCTTTCTTT	CASSLVPRESEAFF
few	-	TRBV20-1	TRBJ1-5	TGCAGTGCTAGAGATCAAGGACAGATAAATCAGCCCCAGCATTTT	CSARDQGQINQPQHF
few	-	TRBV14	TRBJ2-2	TGTGCCAGCAGCCAACCGGGACTGGCCACCGGGGAGCTGTTTTTT	CASSQPGLATGELFF
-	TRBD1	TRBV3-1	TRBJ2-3	TGTGCCAGCAGCCATCGGACAGGGGGTAGTGCAGATACGCAGTATTTT	CASSHRTGGSADTQYF
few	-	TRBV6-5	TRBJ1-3	TGTGCCAGCACCAGCCCGGGAAACACCATATATTTT	CASTSPGNTIYF
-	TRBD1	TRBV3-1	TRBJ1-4	TGTGCCAGCAGCCGAGAGACAGGGGGCGGTGAAAAACTGTTTTTT	CASSRETGGGEKLFF
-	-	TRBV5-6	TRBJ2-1	TGTGCCAGCAGGGAGGTTGGGGCCAATGAGCAGTTCTTC	CASREVGANEQFF
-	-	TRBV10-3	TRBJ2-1	TGTGCCATCATGAAGGATTCCAATGAGCAGTTCTTC	CAIMKDSNEQFF
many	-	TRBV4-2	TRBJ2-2	TGTGCCAGCAGCCAAGAAAGCGTCGGGGAGCTGTTTTTT	CASSQESVGELFF
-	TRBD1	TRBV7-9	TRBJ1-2	TGTGCCAGCAGCTTAAGGGGACAGGGGAACTATGGCTACACCTTC	CASSLRGQGNYGYTF
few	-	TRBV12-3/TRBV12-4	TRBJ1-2	TGTGCCAGCAGTTGGAGCTATGGCTACACCTTC	CASSWSYGYTF
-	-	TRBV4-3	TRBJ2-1	TGCGCCAGCAGCCAAGATCGATCGCCGCCAGCCTACAATGAGCAGTTCTTC	CASSQDRSPPAYNEQFF
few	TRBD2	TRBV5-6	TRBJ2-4	TGTGCCAGCAGCTTGAGCACTAGCGGGGGCATTCAGTACTTC	CASSLSTSGGIQYF
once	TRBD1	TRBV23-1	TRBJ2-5	TGCGCCAGCAGTGACAGGGGGCCGGGGGAGACCCAGTACTTC	CASSDRGPGETQYF
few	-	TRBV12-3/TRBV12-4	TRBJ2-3	TGTGCCAGCAGTGTATCGGAGGAGCTCACAGATACGCAGTATTTT	CASSVSEELTDTQYF
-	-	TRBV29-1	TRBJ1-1	TGCAGCGCCCGGTGGGGGATGAACACTGAAGCTTTCTTT	CSARWGMNTEAFF
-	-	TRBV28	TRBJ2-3	TGTGCCAGCACCAACGGGGGATTACCTAGCACAGATACGCAGTATTTT	CASTNGGLPSTDTQYF
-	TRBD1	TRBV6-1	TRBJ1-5	TGTGCCAGCAGTTTAAAAGGACAGGGGAATCAGCCCCAGCATTTT	CASSLKGQGNQPQHF
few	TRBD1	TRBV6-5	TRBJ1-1	TGTGCCAGCAGTTCAGGGGGTGACACTGAAGCTTTCTTT	CASSSGGDTEAFF
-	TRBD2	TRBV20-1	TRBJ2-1	TGCAGTGCACCACTAGCGGGGGGGCTTGGTGAGCAGTTCTTC	CSAPLAGGLGEQFF
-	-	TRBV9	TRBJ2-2	TGTGCCAGCAGCGACCCGGACAGATCGAACACCGGGGAGCTGTTTTTT	CASSDPDRSNTGELFF
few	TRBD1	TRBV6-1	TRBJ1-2	TGTGCCAGCAGCGGGACAGGGATCAATGGCTACACCTTC	CASSGTGINGYTF
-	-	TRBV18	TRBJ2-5	TGTGCCAGCTCACTTTACGTAGGAGGAGAGACCCAGTACTTC	CASSLYVGGETQYF
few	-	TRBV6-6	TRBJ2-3	TGTGCCAGCAGTTACTCAGTAGCGGAGATCACAGATACGCAGTATTTT	CASSYSVAEITDTQYF